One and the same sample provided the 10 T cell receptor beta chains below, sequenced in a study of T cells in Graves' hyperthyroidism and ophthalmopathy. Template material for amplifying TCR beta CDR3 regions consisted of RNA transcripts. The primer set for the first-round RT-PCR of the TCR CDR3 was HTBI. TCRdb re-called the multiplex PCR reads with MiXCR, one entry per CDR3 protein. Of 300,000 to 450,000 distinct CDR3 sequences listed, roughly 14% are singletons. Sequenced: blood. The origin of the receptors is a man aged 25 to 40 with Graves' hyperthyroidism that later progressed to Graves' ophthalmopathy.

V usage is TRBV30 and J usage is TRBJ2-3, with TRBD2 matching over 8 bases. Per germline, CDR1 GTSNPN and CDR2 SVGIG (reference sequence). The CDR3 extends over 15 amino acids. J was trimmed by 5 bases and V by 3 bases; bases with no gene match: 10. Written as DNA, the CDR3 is TGTGCCTGGAGCCTAGCGGGTTGGGGGTTAGATACGCAGTATTTT. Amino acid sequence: CAWSLAGWGLDTQYF.

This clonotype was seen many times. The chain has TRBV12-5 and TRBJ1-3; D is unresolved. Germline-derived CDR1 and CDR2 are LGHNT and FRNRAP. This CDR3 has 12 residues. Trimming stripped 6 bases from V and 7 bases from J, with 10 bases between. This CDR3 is CASGTPGNTIYF. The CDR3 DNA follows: TGTGCTAGTGGGACACCCGGCAACACCATATATTTT.

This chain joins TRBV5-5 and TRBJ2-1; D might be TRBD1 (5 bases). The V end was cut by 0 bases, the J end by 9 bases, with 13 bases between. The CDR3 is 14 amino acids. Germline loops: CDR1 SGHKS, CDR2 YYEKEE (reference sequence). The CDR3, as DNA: TGTGCCAGCAGCTTGGAGGTGGGGCGCTCTGAGCAGTTCTTC. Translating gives CASSLEVGRSEQFF.

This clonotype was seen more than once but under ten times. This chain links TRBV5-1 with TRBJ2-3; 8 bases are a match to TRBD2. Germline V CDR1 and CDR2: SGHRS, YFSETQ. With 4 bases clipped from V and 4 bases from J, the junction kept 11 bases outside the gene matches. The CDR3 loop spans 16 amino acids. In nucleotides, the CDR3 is TGCGCCAGCAGCCCTGGGAGTAGCGGGGTGGCAGATACGCAGTATTTT. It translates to CASSPGSSGVADTQYF.

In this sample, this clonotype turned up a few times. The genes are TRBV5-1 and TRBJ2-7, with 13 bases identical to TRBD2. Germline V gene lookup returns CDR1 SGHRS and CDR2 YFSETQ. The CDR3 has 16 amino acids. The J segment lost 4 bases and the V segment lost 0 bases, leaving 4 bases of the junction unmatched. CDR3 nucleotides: TGCGCCAGCAGCTTGGGGGTGACTAGCGGGGGGTACGAGCAGTACTTC. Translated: CASSLGVTSGGYEQYF.

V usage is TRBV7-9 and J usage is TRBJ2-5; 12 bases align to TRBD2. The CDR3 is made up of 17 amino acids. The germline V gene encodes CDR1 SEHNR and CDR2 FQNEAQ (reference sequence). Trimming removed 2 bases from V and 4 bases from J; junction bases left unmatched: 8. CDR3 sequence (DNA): TGTGCCAGCAGCTTACGGCTAGCGGGGGGGATACGAGAGACCCAGTACTTC. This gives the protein CASSLRLAGGIRETQYF.

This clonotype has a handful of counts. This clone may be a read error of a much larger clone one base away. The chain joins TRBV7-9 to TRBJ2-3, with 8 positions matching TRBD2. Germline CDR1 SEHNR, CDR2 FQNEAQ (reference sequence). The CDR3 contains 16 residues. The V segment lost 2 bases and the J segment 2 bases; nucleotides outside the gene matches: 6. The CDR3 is CASSLYGGDDTDTQYF. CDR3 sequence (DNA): TGTGCCAGCAGCTTATACGGGGGGGATGACACAGATACGCAGTATTTT.

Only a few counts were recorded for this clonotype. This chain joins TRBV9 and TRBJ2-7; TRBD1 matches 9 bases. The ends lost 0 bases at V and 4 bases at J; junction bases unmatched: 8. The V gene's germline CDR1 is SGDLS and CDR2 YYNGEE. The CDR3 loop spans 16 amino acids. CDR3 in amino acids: CASSVAQTGGLYEQYF. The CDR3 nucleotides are TGTGCCAGCAGCGTAGCTCAAACAGGGGGCTTATACGAGCAGTACTTC.

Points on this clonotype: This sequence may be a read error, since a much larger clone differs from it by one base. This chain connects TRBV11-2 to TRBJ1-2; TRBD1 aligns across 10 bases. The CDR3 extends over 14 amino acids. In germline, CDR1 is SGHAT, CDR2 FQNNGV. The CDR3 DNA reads TGTGCCGGCAGCTCCAGACAGGGGGCGGTTGGCTACACCTTC. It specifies CAGSSRQGAVGYTF. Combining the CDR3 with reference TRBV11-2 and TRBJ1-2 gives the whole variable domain EAGVAQSPRYKIIEKRQSVAFWCNPISGHATLYWYQQILGQGPKLLIQFQNNGVVDDSQLPKDRFSAERLKGVDSTLKIQPAKLEDSAVYLCAGSSRQGAVGYTFGSGTRLTVV.

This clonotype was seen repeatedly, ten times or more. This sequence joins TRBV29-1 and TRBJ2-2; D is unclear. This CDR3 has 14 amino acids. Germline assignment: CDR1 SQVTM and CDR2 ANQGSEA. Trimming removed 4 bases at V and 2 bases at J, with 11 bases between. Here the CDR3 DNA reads TGCAGCGTTGTGGGCAGAGGCAACACCGGGGAGCTGTTTTTT. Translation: CSVVGRGNTGELFF.